These 5 T cell receptor beta chains were all obtained from the same sample, sequenced in a study of metastatic and nonmetastatic thyroid tumors. Ahead of thyroid surgery, no patient had received treatment of any kind. TCRdb redid the clone calls on the PCR reads using MiXCR. Found here are more than 15,000 clones, roughly 27% of them singletons; the top ten hold approximately 13%. The sequenced sample consisted of adjacent normal tissue. The receptors originated from a female donor with papillary thyroid cancer or a benign thyroid nodule (not recorded which). Some clones in this sample may be carry-over from other donors' samples.

The chain joins TRBV7-3 to TRBJ2-1; D is perhaps TRBD2 (6 bases). V shed 5 bases and J shed 5 bases, with 13 bases lying between them. There are 14 residues in the CDR3. Looked up from germline, CDR1 is SGHTA and CDR2 is FQGTGA. The CDR3 DNA is TGTGCCAGCAGCAATTTCCGCGGGAACAATGAGCAGTTCTTC. It encodes CASSNFRGNNEQFF. Looking up the rest from reference TRBV7-3 and TRBJ2-1 gives the full variable domain: GAGVSQTPSNKVTEKGKYVELRCDPISGHTALYWYRQSLGQGPEFLIYFQGTGAADDSGLPNDRFFAVRPEGSVSTLKIQRTERGDSAVYLCASSNFRGNNEQFFGPGTRLTVL.

The V gene is TRBV11-2, the J gene TRBJ2-3, with 8 bases matching TRBD2. The ends lost 4 bases at V and 1 base at J; junction bases unmatched: 4. Germline V gene lookup returns CDR1 SGHAT and CDR2 FQNNGV. The CDR3 sequence is 15 residues long. CDR3 in DNA: TGTGCCAGCAGCTGGAGCGGGAGAGGCACAGATACGCAGTATTTT. It yields the protein CASSWSGRGTDTQYF.

This rearrangement joins TRBV24-1 to TRBJ2-7; D is ambiguous. There are 11 residues in the CDR3. Trimming left V 8 bases short and J 5 bases short, with 9 bases between. The germline V gene encodes CDR1 KGHDR and CDR2 SFDVKD. The CDR3 loop reads CATKEGNEQYF. In DNA form, the CDR3 reads TGTGCCACCAAAGAAGGGAACGAGCAGTACTTC.

V gene TRBV20-1 combines with J gene TRBJ2-7, with D uncertain. This CDR3 region has 10 residues. Deletions cut 6 bases from V and 9 bases from J, with 12 bases between. The germline V gene encodes CDR1 DFQATT and CDR2 SNEGSKA (reference sequence). The CDR3 DNA is TGCAGTGCGGAGAAGAGAGGGCAGTACTTC. This sequence encodes CSAEKRGQYF.

V is TRBV20-1 and J is TRBJ2-5, with D perhaps matching TRBD2 (6 bases). Germline-derived CDR1 and CDR2 are DFQATT and SNEGSKA (reference sequence). The CDR3 covers 15 residues. V gave up 5 bases and J gave up 3 bases, with 19 bases separating them. The CDR3 here is CSASGILGGEETQYF. The DNA for the CDR3 is TGCAGTGCTTCGGGTATTTTAGGAGGGGAAGAGACCCAGTACTTC.